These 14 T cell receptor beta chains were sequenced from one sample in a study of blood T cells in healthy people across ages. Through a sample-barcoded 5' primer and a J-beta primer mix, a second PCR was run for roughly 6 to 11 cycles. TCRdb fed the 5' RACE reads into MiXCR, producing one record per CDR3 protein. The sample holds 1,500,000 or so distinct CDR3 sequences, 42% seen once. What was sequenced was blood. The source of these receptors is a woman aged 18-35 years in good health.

Here the CDR3 reads CASTERRETQYF. The CDR3 DNA reads as TGTGCCAGTACTGAGAGGAGGGAGACCCAGTACTTC. This chain joins TRBV7-2 and TRBJ2-7; TRBD2 is a possible D gene (5 bases). The DNA matches TRBJ2-5 better at its end, which makes the J call doubtful. The CDR3 is 12 amino acids. Germline V gene lookup returns CDR1 SGHTA and CDR2 FQGNSA.

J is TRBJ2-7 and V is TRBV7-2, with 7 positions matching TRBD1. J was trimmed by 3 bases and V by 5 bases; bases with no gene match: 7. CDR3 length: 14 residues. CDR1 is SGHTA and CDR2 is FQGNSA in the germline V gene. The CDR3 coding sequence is TGTGCCAGCAGCGGCCAGACAGGGCGCTACGAGCAGTACTTC. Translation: CASSGQTGRYEQYF. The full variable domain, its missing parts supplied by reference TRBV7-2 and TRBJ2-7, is GAGVSQSPSNKVTEKGKDVELRCDPISGHTALYWYRQSLGQGLEFLIYFQGNSAPDKSGLPSDRFSAERTGGSVSTLTIQRTQQEDSAVYLCASSGQTGRYEQYFGPGTRLTVT.

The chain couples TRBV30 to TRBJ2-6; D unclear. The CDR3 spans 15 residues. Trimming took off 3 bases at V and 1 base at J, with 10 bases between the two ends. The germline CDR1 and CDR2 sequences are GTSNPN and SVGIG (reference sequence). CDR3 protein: CAWREQGSGANVLTF. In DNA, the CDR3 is TGTGCCTGGAGGGAACAAGGGTCTGGGGCCAACGTCCTGACTTTC.

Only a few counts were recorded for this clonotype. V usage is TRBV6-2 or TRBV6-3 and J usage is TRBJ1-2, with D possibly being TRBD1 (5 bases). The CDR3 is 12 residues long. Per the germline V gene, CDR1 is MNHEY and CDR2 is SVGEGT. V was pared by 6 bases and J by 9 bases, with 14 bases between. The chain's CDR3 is CASSYRDSSYTF. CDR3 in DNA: TGTGCCAGCAGCTATCGGGACTCAAGCTACACCTTC.

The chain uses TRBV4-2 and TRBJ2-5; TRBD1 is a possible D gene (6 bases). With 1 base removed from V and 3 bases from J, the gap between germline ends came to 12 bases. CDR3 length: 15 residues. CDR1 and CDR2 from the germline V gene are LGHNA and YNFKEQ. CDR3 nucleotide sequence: TGTGCCAGCAGCCAAGGGGGGCAGTTTAAAGAGACCCAGTACTTC. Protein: CASSQGGQFKETQYF.

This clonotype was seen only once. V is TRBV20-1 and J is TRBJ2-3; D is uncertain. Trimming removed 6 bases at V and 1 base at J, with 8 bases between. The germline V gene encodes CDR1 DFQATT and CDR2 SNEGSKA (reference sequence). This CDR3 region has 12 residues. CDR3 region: CSAFSGTDTQYF. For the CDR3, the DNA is TGCAGTGCCTTCTCCGGCACAGATACGCAGTATTTT.

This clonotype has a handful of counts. CDR3 bases: TGTGCCAGCAGCGCTATAGCCGAGGGCCTCTATGGCTACACCTTC. Residues: CASSAIAEGLYGYTF. The J gene is TRBJ1-2, the V gene TRBV9; D remains unclear. CDR3 length: 15 amino acids. Germline-derived CDR1 and CDR2 are SGDLS and YYNGEE. V was pared by 3 bases and J by 4 bases, with 16 bases between.

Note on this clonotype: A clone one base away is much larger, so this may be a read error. The CDR3 loop reads CSTRRTSYEQYF. The CDR3 region has the DNA TGCAGTACTAGACGAACGTCCTACGAGCAGTACTTC. The rearrangement joins TRBV20-1 to TRBJ2-7, with a weak D call TRBD2 (5 bases). Germline V gene lookup returns CDR1 DFQATT and CDR2 SNEGSKA (reference sequence). The CDR3 extends over 12 amino acids.

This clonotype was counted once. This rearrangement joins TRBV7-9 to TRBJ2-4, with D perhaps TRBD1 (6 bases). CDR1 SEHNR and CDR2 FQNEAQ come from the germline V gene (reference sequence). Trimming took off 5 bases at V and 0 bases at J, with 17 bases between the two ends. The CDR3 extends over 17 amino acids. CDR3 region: CASSPRGQTLAKNIQYF. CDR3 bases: TGTGCCAGCAGCCCCCGCGGACAGACTCTAGCCAAAAACATTCAGTACTTC.

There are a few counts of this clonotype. CDR3 residues: CASSGGTTWYGYTF. DNA for the CDR3: TGCGCCAGCAGCGGCGGGACGACTTGGTATGGCTACACCTTC. The rearrangement uses TRBV5-1 and TRBJ1-2; maybe TRBD1 (5 bases). The CDR3 is 14 residues long. The germline V gene encodes CDR1 SGHRS and CDR2 YFSETQ. The V end was cut by 4 bases, the J end by 5 bases, with 15 bases between.

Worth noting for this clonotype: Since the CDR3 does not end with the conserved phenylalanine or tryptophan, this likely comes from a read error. The CDR3 spells CASSLVSGLAGVETQYL. The DNA of the CDR3 is TGTGCCAGCAGTTTAGTCTCCGGCCTAGCGGGAGTGGAGACCCAGTACTTA. The chain employs TRBV12-3 or TRBV12-4 and TRBJ2-5, with 10 bases that match TRBD2. Trimming took 1 base from V and 5 from J; bases not matched to a gene: 10. The CDR3 loop spans 17 amino acids.

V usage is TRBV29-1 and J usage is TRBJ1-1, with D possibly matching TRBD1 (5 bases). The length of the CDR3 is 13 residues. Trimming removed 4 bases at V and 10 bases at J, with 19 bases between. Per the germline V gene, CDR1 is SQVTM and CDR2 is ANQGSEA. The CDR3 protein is CSVGDYGGCGAFF. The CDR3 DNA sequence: TGCAGCGTTGGGGATTACGGGGGATGTGGAGCTTTCTTT.

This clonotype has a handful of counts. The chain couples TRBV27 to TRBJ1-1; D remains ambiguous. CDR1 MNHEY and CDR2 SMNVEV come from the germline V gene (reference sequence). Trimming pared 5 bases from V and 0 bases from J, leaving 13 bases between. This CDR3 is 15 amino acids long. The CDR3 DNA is TGTGCCAGCAGTGCCCGCCAAGGCATGAACACTGAAGCTTTCTTT. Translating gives CASSARQGMNTEAFF.

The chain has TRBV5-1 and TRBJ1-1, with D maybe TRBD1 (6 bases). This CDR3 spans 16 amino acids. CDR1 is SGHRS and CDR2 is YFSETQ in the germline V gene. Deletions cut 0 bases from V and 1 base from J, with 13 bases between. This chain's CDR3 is CASSLAGGTTNTEAFF. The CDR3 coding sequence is TGCGCCAGCAGCTTGGCCGGAGGGACAACGAACACTGAAGCTTTCTTT.